Included here is one T cell receptor beta chain sequence, with context. The CDR3 runs 16 residues. V lost 1 base and J lost 6; bases outside the gene matches: 5. Germline lookup yields CDR1 SEHNR and CDR2 FQNEAQ (reference sequence). This entry is derived from a study of control samples from healthy donors and cancer patients. The assay was immunoSEQ multiplex PCR, and TCRdb's table has in-frame clones only and misses some. The data contain about 51,000 clones, under 90% of them seen just once; the ten biggest clones take up 10%. The TCR originated in a man between 65 and 85 years old in good health. Sequencing was done on a sample of blood. The chain combines TRBV7-9 with TRBJ2-3, with TRBD2 identical over 12 bases. CDR3 coding DNA: TGTGCCAGCAGCTTAGGGGGACTAGCGGGCGCCGATACGCAGTATTTT. It codes for CASSLGGLAGADTQYF.